What follows are 20 T cell receptor beta chains derived from one specimen sequenced in a study of T cells in Graves' hyperthyroidism and ophthalmopathy. RNA transcripts were the template for amplifying TCR beta CDR3 regions. HTBI primers were the set used in a first-round RT-PCR of the TCR CDR3. TCRdb used MiXCR to reprocess the multiplex PCR reads, holding one entry per CDR3 protein. The sample comprises roughly 700,000 distinct CDR3 sequences, 15% to 20% of which are singletons, and less than 20% rests with the top ten. Sequenced: blood. The receptors stem from a man aged 45-65 years with Graves' hyperthyroidism.

This clonotype has at least ten counts. This chain uses TRBV28 with TRBJ2-7, with D possibly being TRBD2 (5 bases). The CDR3 contains 16 residues. V lost 1 base and J 3 bases, leaving 16 bases between the germline ends. CDR1 is MDHEN, CDR2 SYDVKM, per germline. The CDR3 protein is CASSLSAGPGVYEQYF. The CDR3 DNA follows: TGTGCCAGCAGTTTATCCGCGGGCCCTGGGGTCTACGAGCAGTACTTC.

The rearrangement links TRBV6-1 to TRBJ2-3; D is uncertain. Deletions cut 7 bases from V and 0 bases from J, with 11 bases between. Germline V gene lookup returns CDR1 MNHNS and CDR2 SASEGT. The CDR3 is 14 residues long. CDR3 DNA sequence: TGTGCCAGCACGAGTGAGTTTAGCACAGATACGCAGTATTTT. It translates to CASTSEFSTDTQYF.

This clonotype has just a few counts. This chain links TRBV4-1 with TRBJ1-5; 7 bases line up with TRBD1. Germline CDR1 and CDR2: MGHRA and YSYEKL. The CDR3 is made up of 16 amino acids. Unmatched junction bases numbered 8, after V lost 4 bases and J lost 2 bases. This CDR3 reads CASSRIFGQGNQPQHF. DNA for the CDR3: TGCGCCAGCAGCCGAATTTTTGGACAGGGCAATCAGCCCCAGCATTTT.

For this clonotype: A much larger clone lies one base from this, so it may be a read error. The genes are TRBV20-1 and TRBJ1-4; D gene unclear. The CDR3 is 14 residues long. CDR1 and CDR2 from the germline V gene are DFQATT and SNEGSKA (reference sequence). V was shortened by 0 bases and J by 4 bases, with 9 bases between the two germline ends. Here the CDR3 DNA reads TGCAGTGCTAGAGATTTGAGTAATAATGAAAAACTGTTTTTT. Residues: CSARDLSNNEKLFF.

This clonotype was observed at least ten times. The rearrangement joins TRBV27 to TRBJ2-7, with 12 bases that match TRBD2. The germline gives CDR1 MNHEY, CDR2 SMNVEV (reference sequence). CDR3 size: 16 residues. The V and J ends lost 6 bases and 4 bases, in that order; junction bases with no gene match: 10. The CDR3 reads CASSTATSGSSYEQYF. CDR3 coding DNA: TGTGCCAGCAGCACCGCGACTAGCGGGAGCTCTTACGAGCAGTACTTC.

This clonotype has just a few counts. J is TRBJ1-3 and V is TRBV19; the match to TRBD1 covers 10 bases. CDR3 length equals 15 residues. The V and J ends lost 9 bases and 3 bases, in that order; junction bases with no gene match: 8. Germline V gene lookup returns CDR1 LNHDA and CDR2 SQIVND (reference sequence). CDR3 in DNA: TGTGCCAGCAATGACAGGGGGCAGGTTGGAAACACCATATATTTT. Translation gives CASNDRGQVGNTIYF.

This clonotype came up a few times. The chain is built from TRBV6-5 and TRBJ1-2; TRBD1 aligns across 8 bases. V gave up 2 bases and J gave up 8 bases; unmatched junction bases: 7. Per the germline V gene, CDR1 is MNHEY and CDR2 is SVGAGI. The CDR3 is 14 residues long. DNA for the CDR3: TGTGCCAGCAGTTACGGGACAGGCGCTCAGGGCTACACCTTC. It specifies CASSYGTGAQGYTF.

This clonotype was counted between two and nine times. The rearrangement joins TRBV28 to TRBJ1-1, with 8 bases identical to TRBD1. The CDR3 runs 13 residues. Looked up from germline, CDR1 is MDHEN and CDR2 is SYDVKM. Trimming cost V 4 bases and J 9 bases; bases outside gene matches: 7. CDR3 nucleotides: TGTGCCAGCAGTTCCCCCCGACAGGGGAAAGCTTTCTTT. Protein: CASSSPRQGKAFF. Based on the CDR3 plus reference TRBV28 and TRBJ1-1, the full variable domain is DVKVTQSSRYLVKRTGEKVFLECVQDMDHENMFWYRQDPGLGLRLIYFSYDVKMKEKGDIPEGYSVSREKKERFSLILESASTNQTSMYLCASSSPRQGKAFFGQGTRLTVV.

The table lists this clonotype with many counts. The chain is built from TRBV11-2 and TRBJ2-3; 8 positions agree with TRBD2. The CDR3 covers 15 residues. The ends lost 10 bases at V and 5 bases at J; junction bases unmatched: 14. Germline V gene lookup returns CDR1 SGHAT and CDR2 FQNNGV. Here the CDR3 reads CATSRGGAAGDTQYF. CDR3 sequence (DNA): TGTGCCACCAGTCGGGGGGGGGCGGCGGGAGATACGCAGTATTTT.

In DNA, the CDR3 is TGCAGTGCTAGGGGGACAGGACAACAAGAGACCCAGTACTTC. It translates to CSARGTGQQETQYF. The chain joins TRBV20-1 to TRBJ2-5; 8 nucleotides align to TRBD1. This CDR3 is built from 14 residues. Per the germline V gene, CDR1 is DFQATT and CDR2 is SNEGSKA (reference sequence). V lost 3 bases, J lost 2 bases, and 5 bases stayed unmatched.

This clonotype was observed many times. The V and J genes are TRBV6-2 or TRBV6-3 and TRBJ1-5; D gene unclear. This CDR3 has 15 residues. Germline CDR1 reads MNHEY; CDR2 reads SVGEGT. Trimming removed 3 bases at V and 0 bases at J, with 9 bases between. CDR3 DNA: TGTGCCAGCAGTTATGGTGATTATAGCAATCAGCCCCAGCATTTT. It encodes CASSYGDYSNQPQHF.

There are a few counts of this clonotype. The CDR3, as DNA: TGTGCCAGCAGTGCACCTGGCGACAGGGGCCCCCATAATTCACCCCTCCACTTT. Encoded protein: CASSAPGDRGPHNSPLHF. The gene calls are TRBV28 and TRBJ1-6, with 8 bases lining up with TRBD1. Germline CDR1 MDHEN, CDR2 SYDVKM. The CDR3 covers 18 residues. With V trimmed by 5 bases and J by 5 bases, 14 bases remained unmatched.

This clonotype was observed at least ten times. The V gene is TRBV27, the J gene TRBJ2-2; a possible D gene is TRBD2 (5 bases). V was clipped by 3 bases and J by 0 bases, with 8 bases between them. The CDR3 is made up of 15 amino acids. Germline V gene lookup returns CDR1 MNHEY and CDR2 SMNVEV (reference sequence). CDR3 residues: CASSFGITNTGELFF. CDR3 DNA sequence: TGTGCCAGCAGTTTCGGGATCACGAACACCGGGGAGCTGTTTTTT.

This clonotype was observed many times. The V and J genes are TRBV29-1 and TRBJ2-5; 10 bases align to TRBD2. Germline V gene lookup returns CDR1 SQVTM and CDR2 ANQGSEA. The CDR3 has 13 amino acids. Germline trimming cut 8 bases from V and 0 bases from J; bases unmatched to any gene: 3. CDR3 protein: CSSTSGNQETQYF. The CDR3 coding sequence is TGCAGCTCAACTAGCGGGAACCAAGAGACCCAGTACTTC.

This clonotype has a handful of counts. The rearrangement links TRBV9 to TRBJ2-7, with a weak D call TRBD1 (5 bases). CDR3 length: 14 amino acids. Germline values: CDR1 SGDLS, CDR2 YYNGEE. Deletions cut 4 bases from V and 1 base from J, with 12 bases between. The CDR3 DNA reads as TGTGCCAGCAGCTCGACAGTCACTTCCTACGAGCAGTACTTC. Translation gives CASSSTVTSYEQYF.

This clonotype was detected a few times. V gene TRBV7-9 combines with J gene TRBJ2-7; 8 positions agree with TRBD2. CDR3 length: 16 residues. The junction had 13 bases not matched to a gene; V was cut back by 5 bases and J by 4 bases. Germline CDR1 and CDR2: SEHNR and FQNEAQ (reference sequence). The CDR3 loop is CASSNPSREGRYEQYF. The CDR3 region has the DNA TGTGCCAGCAGCAACCCTAGCCGGGAGGGCCGATACGAGCAGTACTTC.

This clonotype was detected ten times or more. The chain is built from TRBV20-1 and TRBJ1-2; D uncertain. CDR1 is DFQATT, CDR2 SNEGSKA, per germline (reference sequence). This CDR3 has 13 amino acids. The germline V and J ends were trimmed by 0 bases and 10 bases, with 15 bases remaining between them. CDR3 nucleotides: TGCAGTGCTAGAGATCTAGTTGAGGATGACTACACCTTC. Translation gives CSARDLVEDDYTF.

The chain uses TRBV7-8 and TRBJ2-2; a weak D match, TRBD1 (5 bases). In germline, CDR1 is SGHVS, CDR2 FQNEAQ. This CDR3 is built from 15 residues. The V gene lost 5 bases and the J gene lost 4 bases, with 14 bases spanning the gap. The CDR3 DNA reads TGTGCCAGCAGCCCTGGGGCAGTTACCACCGGGGAGCTGTTTTTT. It codes for CASSPGAVTTGELFF. Based on the CDR3 plus reference TRBV7-8 and TRBJ2-2, the full variable domain is GAGVSQSPRYKVAKRGQDVALRCDPISGHVSLFWYQQALGQGPEFLTYFQNEAQLDKSGLPSDRFFAERPEGSVSTLKIQRTQQEDSAVYLCASSPGAVTTGELFFGEGSRLTVL.

This clonotype was seen many times. V gene TRBV12-3 or TRBV12-4 combines with J gene TRBJ1-1; TRBD1 agrees at 9 bases. V was pared by 6 bases and J by 5 bases, with 10 bases of the junction left unmatched. The CDR3 contains 15 residues. Here the CDR3 reads CASRPPGTGKTEAFF. The DNA for the CDR3 is TGTGCCAGCAGGCCCCCCGGGACAGGGAAAACTGAAGCTTTCTTT.

This clonotype was found many times. The V gene is TRBV2, the J gene TRBJ2-7, with 10 bases identical to TRBD2. The CDR3 contains 15 residues. The junction had 8 bases not matched to a gene; V was cut back by 3 bases and J by 6 bases. The germline gives CDR1 SNHLY, CDR2 FYNNEI. In DNA, the CDR3 is TGTGCCAGCAGTGACGGTCCGGGACTAGCGAGCGAGCAGTACTTC. Its translation is CASSDGPGLASEQYF.